This T cell receptor beta chain came from a study of blood T cell repertoires in COVID-19. Produced via immunoSEQ multiplex PCR; TCRdb's table is partial and in-frame only. This sample carries about 150,000 clones, 87% of them seen once, and the ten largest clones take about 6.5%. In its sample, this clone is medium-sized. Germline CDR1 is SEHNR and CDR2 is FQNEAQ (reference sequence). The V gene lost 3 bases and the J gene lost 6 bases, with 6 bases spanning the gap. The CDR3 spans 11 residues. This TCR was sampled from a man older than 75 with acute or convalescent COVID-19. The sample consisted of peripheral blood. The rearrangement joins TRBV7-9 to TRBJ2-7; D call uncertain. CDR3: CASSFMSEQYF. CDR3 in DNA: TGTGCCAGCAGCTTTATGTCCGAGCAGTACTTC.